Presented here are 10 T cell receptor beta chains from one specimen sequenced in a study of T-cell reconstitution after alpha-beta-depleted transplantation in children. TCRbeta library construction was performed incorporating unique molecular identifiers. MiXCR, applied by TCRdb to the PCR reads, yields one record per CDR3 protein. This sample has a few hundred thousand distinct CDR3 sequences; 10% occur once, and the top ten carry approximately 2.3%. Sequencing used PBMCs from the stem cell graft donor, obtained from the stem cell graft. Source of these receptors: a human donor who donated a stem cell graft to a child with acute lymphoblastic leukemia.

The sample holds a few counts of this clonotype. The chain links TRBV20-1 to TRBJ2-7; D call uncertain. Germline CDR1 and CDR2: DFQATT and SNEGSKA (reference sequence). Trimming stripped 4 bases from V and 5 bases from J, with 12 bases between. The CDR3 runs to 12 residues. The CDR3 DNA follows: TGCAGTGCTAATCCAGGCGGACACGAGCAGTACTTC. It specifies CSANPGGHEQYF.

This clonotype came up a few times. The chain uses TRBV20-1 and TRBJ2-7; 10 nucleotides match TRBD2. The CDR3 is 14 amino acids. Trimming at V came to 2 bases and at J to 6 bases, leaving 7 bases not matched to a gene. The germline V gene has CDR1 DFQATT and CDR2 SNEGSKA (reference sequence). CDR3 nucleotides: TGCAGTGCTAGACCAGGGCTAGCGGGAGTCGAGCAGTACTTC. Residues: CSARPGLAGVEQYF.

The chain recombines TRBV28 with TRBJ2-3; 9 bases match TRBD1. Germline CDR1 MDHEN, CDR2 SYDVKM. The CDR3 spans 14 residues. After removal of 2 bases from V and 5 bases from J, the junction contained 2 bases not matched to a gene. This CDR3 is CASSLTGGGDTQYF. Here the CDR3 DNA reads TGTGCCAGCAGTTTAACAGGGGGCGGAGATACGCAGTATTTT.

In its sample, this clonotype was seen a few times. The chain employs TRBV7-9 and TRBJ2-5, with 8 bases identical to TRBD1. This CDR3 comprises 14 residues. The germline CDR1 and CDR2 sequences are SEHNR and FQNEAQ (reference sequence). Trimming at V came to 5 bases and at J to 4 bases, leaving 6 bases not matched to a gene. The CDR3 loop is CASSGTGGVETQYF. Here the CDR3 DNA reads TGTGCCAGCAGCGGCACAGGGGGAGTAGAGACCCAGTACTTC.

This clonotype has more than one count but fewer than ten. The chain couples TRBV5-1 to TRBJ1-1; possible D gene TRBD1, 6 bases. The CDR3 runs 14 residues. Germline assignment: CDR1 SGHRS and CDR2 YFSETQ. V was cut by 1 base and J by 8 bases, with 15 bases left in between. The CDR3 here is CASSLYRDMAEAFF. DNA for the CDR3: TGCGCCAGCAGCTTGTACAGGGACATGGCGGAAGCTTTCTTT.

This clonotype was counted only a few times. The chain combines TRBV12-3 or TRBV12-4 with TRBJ1-2; weak D call: TRBD1 (6 bases). The CDR3 sequence is 13 residues long. Deletions cut 10 bases from V and 8 bases from J, with 20 bases between. DNA for the CDR3: TGTGCCACCCATGGCCAGGGGACGGGAGGCTACACCTTC. The encoded protein is CATHGQGTGGYTF.

This clonotype appeared many times. CDR3 loop: CASRLASGTDTQYF. The CDR3 DNA reads as TGTGCCAGCAGACTAGCCTCTGGCACAGATACGCAGTATTTT. This chain uses TRBV12-3 or TRBV12-4 with TRBJ2-3; a weak D match, TRBD2 (6 bases). CDR3 length: 14 amino acids. Deletions cut 6 bases from V and 1 base from J, with 11 bases between.

As to this clonotype: This could be a read error, since a much larger clone is one nucleotide away. Lacking the conserved final phenylalanine or tryptophan, this CDR3 likely reflects a read error. The chain combines TRBV10-3 with TRBJ1-6; D ambiguous. The germline V and J ends were trimmed by 2 bases and 2 bases, with 10 bases remaining between them. This CDR3 spans 16 amino acids. Germline CDR1 reads ENHRY; CDR2 reads SYGVKD. Here the CDR3 reads CAISEIGGPYNSPLHL. CDR3 nucleotides: TGTGCCATCAGTGAGATTGGTGGACCCTATAATTCACCCCTCCACCTT.

V is TRBV7-3 and J is TRBJ2-5; weak D call: TRBD2 (5 bases). The CDR3 sequence is 15 residues long. Trimming took 4 bases from V and 4 from J, leaving 16 bases between them. The germline CDR1 and CDR2 sequences are SGHTA and FQGTGA. The chain's CDR3 is CASSSQLAAAETQYF. The CDR3 DNA reads TGTGCCAGCAGCTCCCAGCTAGCAGCGGCAGAGACCCAGTACTTC.

This clonotype was observed a few times. The chain recombines TRBV7-2 with TRBJ2-7; 7 nucleotides line up with TRBD1. The CDR3 is 13 residues long. CDR1 and CDR2 (germline): SGHTA, FQGNSA. V lost 6 bases and J lost 3; bases outside the gene matches: 5. The DNA of the CDR3 is TGTGCCAGCAGGAAAGGGGGCGTCTACGAGCAGTACTTC. It codes for CASRKGGVYEQYF.